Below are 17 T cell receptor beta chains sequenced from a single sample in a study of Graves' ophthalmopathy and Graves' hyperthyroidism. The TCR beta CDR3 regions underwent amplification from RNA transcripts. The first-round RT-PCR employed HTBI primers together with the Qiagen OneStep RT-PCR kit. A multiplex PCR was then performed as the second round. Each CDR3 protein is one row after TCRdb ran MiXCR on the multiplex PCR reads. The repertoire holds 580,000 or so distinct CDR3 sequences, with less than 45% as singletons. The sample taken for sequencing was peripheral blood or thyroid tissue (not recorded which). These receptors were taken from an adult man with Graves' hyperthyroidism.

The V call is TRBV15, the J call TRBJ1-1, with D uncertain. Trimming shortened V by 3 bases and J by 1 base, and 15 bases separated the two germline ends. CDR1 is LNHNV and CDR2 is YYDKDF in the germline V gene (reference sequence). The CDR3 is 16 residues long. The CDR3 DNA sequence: TGTGCCACCAGCAGCCAATTTGTGTCGTCGAACACTGAAGCTTTCTTT. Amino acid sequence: CATSSQFVSSNTEAFF.

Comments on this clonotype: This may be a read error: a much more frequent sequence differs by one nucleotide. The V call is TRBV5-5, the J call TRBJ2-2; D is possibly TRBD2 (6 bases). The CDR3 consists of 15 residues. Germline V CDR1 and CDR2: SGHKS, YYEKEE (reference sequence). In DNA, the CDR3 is TGCGCCGGCAGCGTGCGGCGGGGGAACACCGGGGAGCTGTTTTTT. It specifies CAGSVRRGNTGELFF.

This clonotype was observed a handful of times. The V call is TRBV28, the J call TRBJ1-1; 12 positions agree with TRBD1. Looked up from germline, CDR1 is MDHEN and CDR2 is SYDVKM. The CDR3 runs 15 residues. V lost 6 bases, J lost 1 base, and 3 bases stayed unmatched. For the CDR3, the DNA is TGTGCCAGCAGGGGGACAGGGGGCCCGAACACTGAAGCTTTCTTT. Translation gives CASRGTGGPNTEAFF. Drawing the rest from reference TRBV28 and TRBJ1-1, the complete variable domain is DVKVTQSSRYLVKRTGEKVFLECVQDMDHENMFWYRQDPGLGLRLIYFSYDVKMKEKGDIPEGYSVSREKKERFSLILESASTNQTSMYLCASRGTGGPNTEAFFGQGTRLTVV.

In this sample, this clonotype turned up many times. The CDR3 spells CASGGTSGDQETQYF. For the CDR3, the DNA is TGTGCCAGCGGGGGGACTAGCGGGGACCAAGAGACCCAGTACTTC. The chain recombines TRBV6-1 with TRBJ2-5; 13 bases map to TRBD2. Germline CDR1 reads MNHNS; CDR2 reads SASEGT. The CDR3 runs to 15 residues. V lost 8 bases, J lost 0 bases, and 3 bases stayed unmatched.

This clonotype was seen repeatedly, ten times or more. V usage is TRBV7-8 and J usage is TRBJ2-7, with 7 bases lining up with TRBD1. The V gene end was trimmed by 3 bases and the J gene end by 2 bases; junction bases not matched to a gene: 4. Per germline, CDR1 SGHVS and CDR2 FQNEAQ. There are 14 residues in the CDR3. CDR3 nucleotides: TGTGCCAGCAGCTTCGACAGGGCTGCCTACGAGCAGTACTTC. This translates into CASSFDRAAYEQYF.

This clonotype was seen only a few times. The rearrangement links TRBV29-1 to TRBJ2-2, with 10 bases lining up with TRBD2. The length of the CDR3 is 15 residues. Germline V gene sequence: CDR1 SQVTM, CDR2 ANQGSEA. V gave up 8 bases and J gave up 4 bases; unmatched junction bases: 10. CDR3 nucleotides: TGCAGCCTAAGCACCGGGACTAGCGTCACCGGGGAGCTGTTTTTT. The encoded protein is CSLSTGTSVTGELFF.

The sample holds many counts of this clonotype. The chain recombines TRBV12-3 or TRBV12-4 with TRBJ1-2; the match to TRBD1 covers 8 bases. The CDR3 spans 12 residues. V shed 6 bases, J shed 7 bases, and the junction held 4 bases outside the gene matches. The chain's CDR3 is CASRGQGGGYTF. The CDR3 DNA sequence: TGTGCCAGCAGAGGACAGGGAGGTGGCTACACCTTC.

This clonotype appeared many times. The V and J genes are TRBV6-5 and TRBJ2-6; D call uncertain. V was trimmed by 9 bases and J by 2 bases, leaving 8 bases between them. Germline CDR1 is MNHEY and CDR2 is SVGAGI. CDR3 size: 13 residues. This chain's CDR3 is CASNDPGANVLTF. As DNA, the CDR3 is TGTGCCAGTAACGATCCTGGGGCCAACGTCCTGACTTTC.

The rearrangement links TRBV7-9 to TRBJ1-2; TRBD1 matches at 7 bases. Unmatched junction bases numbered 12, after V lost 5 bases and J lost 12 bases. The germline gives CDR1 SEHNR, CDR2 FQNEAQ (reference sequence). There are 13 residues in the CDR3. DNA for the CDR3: TGTGCCAGCAGCGACAGGGCCCTCTCTGGAAACACCTTC. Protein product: CASSDRALSGNTF.

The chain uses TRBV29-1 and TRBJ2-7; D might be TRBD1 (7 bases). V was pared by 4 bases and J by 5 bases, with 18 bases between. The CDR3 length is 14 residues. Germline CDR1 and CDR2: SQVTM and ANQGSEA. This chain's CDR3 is CSVVSGDRAHEQYF. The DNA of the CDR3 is TGCAGCGTTGTCTCGGGAGACAGGGCCCACGAGCAGTACTTC.

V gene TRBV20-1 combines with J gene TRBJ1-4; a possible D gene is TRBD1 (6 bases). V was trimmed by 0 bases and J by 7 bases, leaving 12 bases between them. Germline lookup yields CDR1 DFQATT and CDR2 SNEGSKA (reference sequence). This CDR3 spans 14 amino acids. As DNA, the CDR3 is TGCAGTGCTAGAGATCTACAGGGTAGTGAAAAACTGTTTTTT. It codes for CSARDLQGSEKLFF.

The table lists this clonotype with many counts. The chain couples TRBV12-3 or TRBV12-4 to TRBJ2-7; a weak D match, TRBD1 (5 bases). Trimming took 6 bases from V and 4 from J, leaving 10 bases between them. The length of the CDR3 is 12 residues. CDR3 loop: CASSPGIYEQYF. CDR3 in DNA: TGTGCCAGCAGCCCAGGGATTTACGAGCAGTACTTC.

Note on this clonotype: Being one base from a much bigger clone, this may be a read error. DNA of the CDR3: TGTGCCAGCAGCCGCTGGACCGAGCAATTCCAAGAGACCCAGTACTTC. The encoded protein is CASSRWTEQFQETQYF. J is TRBJ2-5 and V is TRBV7-9; D uncertain. Trimming pared 5 bases from V and 1 base from J, leaving 17 bases between. The CDR3 has 16 residues. Germline assignment: CDR1 SEHNR and CDR2 FQNEAQ (reference sequence).

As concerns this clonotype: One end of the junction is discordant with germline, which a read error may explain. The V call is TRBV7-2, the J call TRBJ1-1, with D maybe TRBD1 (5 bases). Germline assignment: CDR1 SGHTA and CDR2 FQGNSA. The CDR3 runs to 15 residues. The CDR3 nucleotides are TGCGCCAGCAGCTCGCGGGCGAGAGGGGATGCTGAAGCTTTCTTT. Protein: CASSSRARGDAEAFF.

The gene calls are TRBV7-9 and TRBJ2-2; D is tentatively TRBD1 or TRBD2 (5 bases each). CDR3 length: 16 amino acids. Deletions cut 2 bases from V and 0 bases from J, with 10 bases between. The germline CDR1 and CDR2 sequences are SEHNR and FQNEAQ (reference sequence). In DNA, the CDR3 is TGTGCCAGCAGCTTAACGGGGCTTCCGAACACCGGGGAGCTGTTTTTT. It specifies CASSLTGLPNTGELFF.

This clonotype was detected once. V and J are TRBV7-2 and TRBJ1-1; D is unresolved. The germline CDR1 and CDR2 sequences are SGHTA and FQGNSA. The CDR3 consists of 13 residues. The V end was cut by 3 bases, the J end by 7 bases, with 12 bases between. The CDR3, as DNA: TGTGCCAGCAGCTTGGAAAGTCGCATTGAAGCTTTCTTT. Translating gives CASSLESRIEAFF.

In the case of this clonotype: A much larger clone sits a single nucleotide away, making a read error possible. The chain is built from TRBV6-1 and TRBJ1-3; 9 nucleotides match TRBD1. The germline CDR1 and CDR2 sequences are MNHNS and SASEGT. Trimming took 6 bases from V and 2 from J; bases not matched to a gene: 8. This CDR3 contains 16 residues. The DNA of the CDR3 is TGTGCCAGCAGCCTCGACAGGGGGATGACTGGAAACACCATATATTTT. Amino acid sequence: CASSLDRGMTGNTIYF.